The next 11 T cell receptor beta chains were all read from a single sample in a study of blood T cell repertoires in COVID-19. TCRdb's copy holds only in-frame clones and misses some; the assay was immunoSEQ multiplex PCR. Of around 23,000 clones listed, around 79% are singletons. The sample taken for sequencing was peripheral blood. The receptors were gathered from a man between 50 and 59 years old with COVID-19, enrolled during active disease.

The CDR3 is CASSLGGQYTDTQYF. The DNA for the CDR3 is TGTGCCAGCAGCCTCGGCGGACAGTACACAGATACGCAGTATTTT. This rearrangement joins TRBV5-6 to TRBJ2-3; D perhaps matches TRBD1 (6 bases). Trimming shortened V by 4 bases and J by 2 bases, and 14 bases separated the two germline ends. Germline values: CDR1 SGHDT, CDR2 YYEEEE. CDR3 size: 15 residues.

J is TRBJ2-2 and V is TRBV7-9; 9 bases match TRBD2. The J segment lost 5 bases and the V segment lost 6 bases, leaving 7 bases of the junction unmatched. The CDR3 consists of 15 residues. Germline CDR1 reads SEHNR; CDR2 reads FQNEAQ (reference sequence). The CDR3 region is CASRPRLAGTGELFF. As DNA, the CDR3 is TGTGCCAGCAGACCTCGGCTAGCGGGGACCGGGGAGCTGTTTTTT.

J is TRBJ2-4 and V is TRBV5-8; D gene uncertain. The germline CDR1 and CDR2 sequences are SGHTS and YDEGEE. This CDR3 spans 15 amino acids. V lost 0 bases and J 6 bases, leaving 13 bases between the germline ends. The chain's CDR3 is CASSLVGRSANIQYF. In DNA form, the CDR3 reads TGTGCCAGCAGCTTGGTCGGCAGGTCGGCAAACATTCAGTACTTC. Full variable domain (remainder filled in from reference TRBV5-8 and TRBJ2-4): EAGVTQSPTHLIKTRGQQATLRCSPISGHTSVYWYQQALGLGLQFLLWYDEGEERNRGNFPPRFSGRQFPNYSSELNVNALELEDSALYLCASSLVGRSANIQYFGAGTRLSVL.

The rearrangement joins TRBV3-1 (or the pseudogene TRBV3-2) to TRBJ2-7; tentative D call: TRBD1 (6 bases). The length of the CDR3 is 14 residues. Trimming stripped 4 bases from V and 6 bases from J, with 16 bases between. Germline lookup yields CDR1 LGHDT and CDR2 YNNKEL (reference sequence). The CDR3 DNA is TGTGCCAGCAGCCTTTCTAGGGGGTGGGGCGAGCAGTACTTC. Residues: CASSLSRGWGEQYF.

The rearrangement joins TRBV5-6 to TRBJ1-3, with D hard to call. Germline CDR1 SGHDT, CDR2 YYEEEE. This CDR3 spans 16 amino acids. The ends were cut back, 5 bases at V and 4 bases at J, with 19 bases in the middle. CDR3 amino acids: CASSEKTWFGGNTIYF. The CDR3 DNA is TGTGCCAGCAGTGAAAAGACATGGTTTGGAGGAAACACCATATATTTT.

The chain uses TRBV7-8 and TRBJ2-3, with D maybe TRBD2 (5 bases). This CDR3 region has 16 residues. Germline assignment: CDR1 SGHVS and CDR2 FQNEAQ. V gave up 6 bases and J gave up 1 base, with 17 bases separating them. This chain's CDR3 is CASRLFIEEGTDTQYF. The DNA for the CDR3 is TGTGCCAGCAGACTTTTCATTGAGGAGGGCACAGATACGCAGTATTTT.

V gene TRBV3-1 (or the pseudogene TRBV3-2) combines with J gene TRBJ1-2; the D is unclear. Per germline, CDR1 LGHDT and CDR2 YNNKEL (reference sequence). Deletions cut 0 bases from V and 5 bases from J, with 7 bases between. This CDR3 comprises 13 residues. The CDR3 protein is CASSQDSRYGYTF. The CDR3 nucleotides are TGTGCCAGCAGCCAAGATTCTAGGTATGGCTACACCTTC.

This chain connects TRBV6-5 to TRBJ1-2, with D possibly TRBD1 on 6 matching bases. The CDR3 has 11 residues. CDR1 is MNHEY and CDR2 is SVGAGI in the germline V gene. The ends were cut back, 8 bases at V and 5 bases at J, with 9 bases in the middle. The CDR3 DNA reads TGTGCCAGCGGAACAGGGTATGGCTACACCTTC. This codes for CASGTGYGYTF.

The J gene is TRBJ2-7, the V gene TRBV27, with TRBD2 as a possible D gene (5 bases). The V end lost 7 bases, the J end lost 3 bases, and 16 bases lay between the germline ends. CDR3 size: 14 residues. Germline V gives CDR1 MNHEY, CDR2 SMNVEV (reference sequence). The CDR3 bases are TGTGCCAGCACCCGGAGGAAGGGAAACTACGAGCAGTACTTC. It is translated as CASTRRKGNYEQYF.

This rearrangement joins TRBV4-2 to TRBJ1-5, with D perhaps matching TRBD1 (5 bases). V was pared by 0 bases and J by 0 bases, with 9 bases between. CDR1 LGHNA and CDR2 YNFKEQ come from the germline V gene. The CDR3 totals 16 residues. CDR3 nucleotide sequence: TGTGCCAGCAGCCAAGATCTTAGGGGTAGCAATCAGCCCCAGCATTTT. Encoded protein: CASSQDLRGSNQPQHF.

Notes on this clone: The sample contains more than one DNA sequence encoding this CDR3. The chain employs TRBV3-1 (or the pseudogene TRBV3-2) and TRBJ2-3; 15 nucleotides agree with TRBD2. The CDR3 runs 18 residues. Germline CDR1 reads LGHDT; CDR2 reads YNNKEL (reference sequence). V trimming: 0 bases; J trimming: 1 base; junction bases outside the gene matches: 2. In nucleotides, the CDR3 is TGTGCCAGCAGCCAAGAGGGACTAGCGGGGGGTGGCACAGATACGCAGTATTTT. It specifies CASSQEGLAGGGTDTQYF.